The TCR beta chain described here comes from a study of T cell changes during pregnancy in multiple sclerosis. V lost 0 bases, J lost 5 bases, and 5 bases lay in between. Germline loops: CDR1 SGHRS, CDR2 YFSETQ. CDR3 length: 12 amino acids. Assay used: immunoSEQ multiplex PCR; TCRdb lists only in-frame clones, some missing. This sample yields about 70,000 clones, of which around 90% are seen a single time; under 0.35% belongs to the top ten. The material was CD4+ T cells from peripheral blood mononuclear cells, obtained after pregnancy. The J gene is TRBJ2-5, the V gene TRBV5-1, with D unresolved. This receptor was obtained from a female donor with multiple sclerosis, enrolled in a pregnancy study. The CDR3: CASSLDRETQYF. In DNA, the CDR3 is TGCGCCAGCAGCTTGGATCGGGAGACCCAGTACTTC.